This T cell receptor (beta chain) stems from a study of cytomegalovirus exposure and HLA in healthy donors. Whole-study results and caveats: Reports indicate that TCR beta sequences accurately predicted the HLA-A and HLA-B alleles of most subjects.

The CDR3 loop spans 17 amino acids. Germline lookup yields CDR1 SGHTA and CDR2 FQGNSA. V shed 5 bases and J 2 bases; nucleotides not matched to a gene: 11. With regard to this clone: Its antigen is currently unknown.

PCR primers comprised 60 Vbeta and 13 Jbeta primers. The protocol was immunoSEQ multiplex PCR, while the TCRdb copy is restricted to in-frame clones and leaves out a portion. The sample has more than 100,000 clones, around 80% seen once. The gene calls are TRBV7-2 and TRBJ1-5; 8 bases match TRBD1. The sequenced sample consisted of PBMCs. This sequence originates from a man aged 30 to 39 in good health and CMV-seronegative. For the CDR3, the DNA is TGTGCCAGCAGCCCATTGTCAGGGGGCGCGGGCAATCAGCCCCAGCATTTT. Its protein product is CASSPLSGGAGNQPQHF.